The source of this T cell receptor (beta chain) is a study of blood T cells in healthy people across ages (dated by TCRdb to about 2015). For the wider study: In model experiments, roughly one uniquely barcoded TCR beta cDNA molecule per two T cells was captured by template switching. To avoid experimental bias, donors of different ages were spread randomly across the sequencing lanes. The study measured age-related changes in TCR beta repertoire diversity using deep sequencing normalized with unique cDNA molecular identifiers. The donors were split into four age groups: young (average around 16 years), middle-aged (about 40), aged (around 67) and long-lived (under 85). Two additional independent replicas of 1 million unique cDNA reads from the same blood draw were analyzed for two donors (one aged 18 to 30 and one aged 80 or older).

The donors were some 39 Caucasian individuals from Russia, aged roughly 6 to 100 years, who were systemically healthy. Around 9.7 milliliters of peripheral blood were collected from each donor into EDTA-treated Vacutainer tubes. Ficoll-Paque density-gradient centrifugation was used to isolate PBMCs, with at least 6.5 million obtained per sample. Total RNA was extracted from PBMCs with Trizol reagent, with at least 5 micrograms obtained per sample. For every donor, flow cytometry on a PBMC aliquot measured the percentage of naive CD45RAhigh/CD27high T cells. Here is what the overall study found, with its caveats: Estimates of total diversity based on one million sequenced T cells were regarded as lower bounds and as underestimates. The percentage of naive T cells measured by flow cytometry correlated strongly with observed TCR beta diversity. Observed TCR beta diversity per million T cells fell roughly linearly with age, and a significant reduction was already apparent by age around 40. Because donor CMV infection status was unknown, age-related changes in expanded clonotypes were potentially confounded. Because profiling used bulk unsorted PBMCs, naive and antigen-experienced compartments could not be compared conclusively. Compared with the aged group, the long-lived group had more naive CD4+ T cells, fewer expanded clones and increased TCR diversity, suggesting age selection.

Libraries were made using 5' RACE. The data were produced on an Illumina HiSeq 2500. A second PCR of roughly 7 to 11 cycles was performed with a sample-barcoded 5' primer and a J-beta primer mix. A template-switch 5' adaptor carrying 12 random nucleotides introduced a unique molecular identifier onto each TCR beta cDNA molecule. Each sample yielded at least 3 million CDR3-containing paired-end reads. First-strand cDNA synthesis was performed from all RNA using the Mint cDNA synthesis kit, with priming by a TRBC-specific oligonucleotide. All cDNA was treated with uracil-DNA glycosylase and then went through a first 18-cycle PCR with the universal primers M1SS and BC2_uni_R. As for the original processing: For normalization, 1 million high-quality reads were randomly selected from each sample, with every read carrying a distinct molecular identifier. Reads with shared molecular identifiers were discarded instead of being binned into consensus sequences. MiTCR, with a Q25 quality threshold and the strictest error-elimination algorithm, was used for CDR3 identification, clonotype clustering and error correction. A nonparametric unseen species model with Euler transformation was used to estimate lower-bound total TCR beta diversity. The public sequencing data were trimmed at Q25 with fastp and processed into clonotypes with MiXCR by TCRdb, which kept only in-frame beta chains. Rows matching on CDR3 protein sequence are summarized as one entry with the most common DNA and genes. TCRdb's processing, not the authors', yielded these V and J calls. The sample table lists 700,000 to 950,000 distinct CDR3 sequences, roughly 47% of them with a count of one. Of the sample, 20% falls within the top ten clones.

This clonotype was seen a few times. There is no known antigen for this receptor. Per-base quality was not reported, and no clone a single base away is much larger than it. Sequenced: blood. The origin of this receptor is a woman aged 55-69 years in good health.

Read as DNA, the sequence is TGTGCCAGCAGCTGGGTGGGACAGGGATCCTATCAGCCCCAGCATTTT. Its protein is CASSWVGQGSYQPQHF. Here the chain combines TRBV7-2 and TRBJ1-5, with TRBD1 identical over 9 junction bases. CDR1 and CDR2, looked up from the germline V gene, are SGHTA and FQGNSA. The CDR3 contains 16 residues, cysteine and phenylalanine counted. Just CDR3 DNA is preserved here, 48 bases in frame from base 1. Trimming removed 4 bases from V and 5 bases from J; the gene matches leave 9 bases unexplained.